This entry lists 9 T cell receptor beta chains sequenced from one sample in a study of T-cell memory formation after mild COVID-19. TCRdb passed the 5' RACE reads through MiXCR, listing each CDR3 protein once. The table lists approximately 300,000 distinct CDR3 sequences, approximately 15% of them singletons. Material: PBMCs or a T cell subset sorted from them (not recorded which). These receptor sequences come from a young man who had mild COVID-19 (a few samples of this study predate the infection). Cell type and time point are not known.

The chain recombines TRBV2 with TRBJ2-6, with D uncertain. The germline CDR1 and CDR2 sequences are SNHLY and FYNNEI. The CDR3 is made up of 11 amino acids. V gave up 11 bases and J gave up 4 bases, with 6 bases separating them. DNA of the CDR3: TGTGCCGGCGGCGGGGCCAACGTCCTGACTTTC. Amino acid sequence: CAGGGANVLTF. Variable domain in full (rest from reference TRBV2 and TRBJ2-6): EPEVTQTPSHQVTQMGQEVILRCVPISNHLYFYWYRQILGQKVEFLVSFYNNEISEKSEIFDDQFSVERPDGSNFTLKIRSTKLEDSAMYFCAGGGANVLTFGAGSRLTVL.

A word on this clonotype: One end of the junction varies from germline; a read error may be responsible. The rearrangement links TRBV9 to TRBJ2-5, with D perhaps TRBD2 (5 bases). The CDR3 has 14 amino acids. The germline V gene has CDR1 SGDLS and CDR2 YYNGEE. The CDR3 coding sequence is TGTGCCAGCAGCGTAGGCGCGGCCGGGGAGACTCAGTACTTC. This encodes CASSVGAAGETQYF.

The rearrangement joins TRBV28 to TRBJ1-1; D is unresolved. The CDR3 spans 11 residues. The germline CDR1 and CDR2 sequences are MDHEN and SYDVKM. V dropped 6 bases and J dropped 4 bases, with 6 bases sitting between them. In nucleotides, the CDR3 is TGTGCCAGCAGGTATAGCACTGAAGCTTTCTTT. Translation: CASRYSTEAFF.

V and J are TRBV5-4 and TRBJ1-5; D remains unclear. Per germline, CDR1 SGHNT and CDR2 YYREEE (reference sequence). Trimming pared 2 bases from V and 6 bases from J, leaving 9 bases between. The CDR3 has 13 amino acids. The CDR3 nucleotides are TGTGCCAGCAGCTTAGACCCCAGTCAGCCCCAGCATTTT. Translating it yields CASSLDPSQPQHF.

The table lists this clonotype with a few counts. This rearrangement joins TRBV7-2 to TRBJ2-5; no reliable D call. Germline CDR1 is SGHTA and CDR2 is FQGNSA. V lost 3 bases to trimming and J lost 0 bases, with 8 bases between them. The CDR3 loop spans 14 amino acids. The CDR3 region has the DNA TGTGCCAGCAGCTTTTTCTGGTACCAAGAGACCCAGTACTTC. Its protein is CASSFFWYQETQYF.

The chain is built from TRBV6-5 and TRBJ1-1, with D perhaps matching TRBD1 (5 bases). Per the germline V gene, CDR1 is MNHEY and CDR2 is SVGAGI. The V end lost 8 bases, the J end lost 0 bases, and 10 bases lay between the germline ends. The CDR3 covers 13 residues. This CDR3 reads CASRGRLNTEAFF. DNA for the CDR3: TGTGCCAGCCGGGGCCGCCTGAACACTGAAGCTTTCTTT.

This clonotype was detected only a few times. The chain joins TRBV5-1 to TRBJ1-6; D ambiguous. Trimming took 0 bases from V and 8 from J, leaving 9 bases between them. The CDR3 extends over 14 amino acids. Looked up from germline, CDR1 is SGHRS and CDR2 is YFSETQ. The chain's CDR3 is CASSLDAEDSPLHF. Written as DNA, the CDR3 is TGCGCCAGCAGCTTGGATGCAGAGGATTCACCCCTCCACTTT.

The CDR3 loop is CASSQGMSGASTDTQYF. The CDR3 DNA sequence: TGTGCCAGCAGCCAAGGGATGAGCGGGGCTAGCACAGATACGCAGTATTTT. This chain connects TRBV7-6 to TRBJ2-3; 7 bases fit TRBD2. The CDR3 is 17 residues long. Germline loops: CDR1 SGHVS, CDR2 FNYEAQ. Unmatched junction bases numbered 11, after V lost 5 bases and J lost 0 bases.

This clonotype was found a few times. The chain uses TRBV7-8 and TRBJ2-5, with D tentatively TRBD1 or TRBD2 (6 bases each). The CDR3 contains 15 residues. The germline V and J ends were trimmed by 2 bases and 3 bases, with 13 bases remaining between them. Germline values: CDR1 SGHVS, CDR2 FQNEAQ. DNA of the CDR3: TGTGCCAGCAGCTTAATCGGGGGCTCCGAAGAGACCCAGTACTTC. It encodes CASSLIGGSEETQYF.